This T cell receptor (beta chain) is from a study of memory CD4+ T cells and cytomegalovirus serostatus. A remark on this clone: As yet, its antigen is unknown.

CDR3 length equals 14 residues. The junction had 5 bases not matched to a gene; V was cut back by 2 bases and J by 1 base. CDR1 and CDR2 (germline): GTSNPN, SVGIG (reference sequence). Single viable CD3+CD4+CD8-CD45RO+ cells were sorted as the memory CD4+ T cells. Findings and limits, study-wide: The CMV-associated TCR signature appears largely within the CD4+ memory repertoire.

Some clones are missing from TCRdb's copy, which holds only in-frame ones; the method was immunoSEQ multiplex PCR. The table shows over 75,000 clones, with 75% to 90% occurring only once. The source is an adult in good health and CMV-seropositive. Sequenced sample: memory CD4+ T cells from blood. V gene TRBV30 combines with J gene TRBJ2-7; 7 nucleotides align to TRBD1. The CDR3 region is CAWSRGTDSYEQYF. The CDR3 nucleotides read TGTGCCTGGAGTAGAGGGACAGATTCCTACGAGCAGTACTTC.